This T cell receptor (beta chain) was recovered during a study of PD-L1 blockade in urothelial cancer (dated 2017 in TCRdb). Context from the whole study: Therapy was started in the mid-2010s for all patients, and atezolizumab 1,200 mg was administered intravenously every 3 weeks. The study was an exploratory multi-omic analysis of somatic, immune and clinical correlates of response to PD-L1 blockade with atezolizumab in urothelial cancer. Just over 28 patients had pretreatment blood TCR-seq, some 24 had at least one posttreatment blood collection, and some 24 had tumor TCR-seq. Progression-free survival longer than 6 months counted as durable clinical benefit, and TCR features were additionally tested against both progression-free and overall survival. Blood samples were analyzed 3 weeks after the start of treatment (second dose) and 6 weeks after the start of treatment. Pretreatment tumor samples, along with matched peripheral blood serially collected before and after atezolizumab treatment, were subjected to TCR sequencing. In the same patients, whole exome sequencing and RNA sequencing of pretreatment tumors were performed in addition to TCR sequencing. Nine patients reached durable clinical benefit, while some 19 patients did not. Patients had an ECOG performance status of 0 or 1 and had received between 0 and 3 prior chemotherapy regimens. Blood samples yielded a median of roughly 150,000 T cells and roughly 83,000 unique TCRs, with median clonality about 0.08. About nine tenths of the roughly 29 patients were identified as males with urothelial cancer of bladder origin, and a prior smoking history was reported by 18 of 29 patients.

Concerning this clone itself: Its antigen specificity is not known. Base quality data are lacking; no much larger clone is found one base away.

A cohort of approximately 31 patients with locally advanced or metastatic urothelial carcinoma, treated at Memorial Sloan Kettering on a trial protocol, was included. Peripheral blood mononuclear cells were collected pretreatment and during treatment, with between 1 and 8 total time points per patient. The Qiagen DNeasy Blood extraction kit was used to purify genomic DNA from total PBMCs and tumor samples. PBMCs were collected pretreatment and during treatment and were isolated and stored as previously described. Overall study outcomes, separate from this receptor: Improved progression-free and overall survival was found to be associated with pretreatment peripheral blood TCR clonality below the median. Because the sample size was small (n of about 27) and many of the analyses were exploratory, the results are meant to be hypothesis-generating. At 3 weeks after the start of treatment, tumor-associated TCR clones in peripheral blood had expanded more in patients with durable benefit (n ≈ 22, p = 0.022).

Synthetic TCR analog templates were spiked into each PCR to estimate absolute template abundance from read counts. The immunoSEQ assay used bias-controlled V and J gene primers to amplify TCRbeta CDR3 regions from genomic DNA. Sequencing of rearranged TCRbeta segments was performed at approximately 20X coverage. Processing in the source paper ran as follows. Clustering was used to correct sequencing errors, and CDR3s were annotated against IMGT so that V, D and J genes could be assigned. Downstream analyses used only productive TCRbeta rearrangements, leaving out any out-of-frame or stop-codon sequences. To compute clonality, Shannon entropy was normalized by the log of the number of unique productive sequences and then subtracted from one. Clones differing between time points or between blood and tumor were identified by Fisher's exact test with Benjamini-Hochberg correction at adjusted p below 0.01. As stored in TCRdb, this immuneACCESS dataset retains in-frame rearrangements with V and J assigned. A fraction of the clones does not appear; measured against another copy, unresolved V genes explain less than half of the discrepancy, and the remainder lacks a known reason. V, J and clone size are those of that table, while D and trimming were read from the DNA. The sample table records tens of thousands of clones; around 83% of these occur just once. The leading ten clones occupy roughly 2.9% of the sample.

The TCR sequence derives from a man in his fifties with urothelial cancer. This specimen was PBMCs, taken around atezolizumab (anti-PD-L1) treatment.

The CDR3 amino acid sequence is: CASSLSPSGIYEQYF. Here is the DNA: TGTGCCAGCAGCTTAAGTCCTAGCGGGATCTACGAGCAGTACTTC. The chain couples TRBV7-3 to TRBJ2-7, and TRBD2 matches 9 of the central bases. The CDR3, cysteine through phenylalanine, is 15 amino acids long. Here the CDR3 DNA is all that survives: 45 bases in frame from base 1. V is pruned by 1 base and J by 3 bases, leaving 4 bases of the junction without a gene match. As encoded in the germline V gene, CDR1 is SGHTA while CDR2 is FQGTGA.